The rows below give T cell receptor beta chains drawn from one sample of a study of blood T cell repertoires in COVID-19. Data came from immunoSEQ multiplex PCR; TCRdb stores just in-frame clones and leaves some out. Altogether around 130,000 clones are present, approximately 80% being singletons, with the ten largest covering 7.9%. Sequencing was done on a sample of peripheral blood. The origin of the receptors is a human donor in a cohort sampled during active COVID-19. Both conserved end residues are part of each CDR3. Fields, in order: clone size, J gene, D gene, V gene, CDR3 DNA, CDR3 protein. A D gene is named only where the DNA matches it firmly. Clone sizes are given selectively: once, few, many, or a class where the clone is expanded.

-,TRBJ1-5,TRBD1,TRBV2,TGTGCCAGCAGTCGGACAGGTCCGAATAGCAATCAGCCCCAGCATTTT,CASSRTGPNSNQPQHF
-,TRBJ2-6,-,TRBV29-1,TGCAGCGTTCAAACAGGGTCCCTCTCTGGGGCCAACGTCCTGACTTTC,CSVQTGSLSGANVLTF
-,TRBJ2-5,TRBD2,TRBV7-2,TGTGCCAGCAGCTTGGTGGGGACTAGCGGAGAGACCCAGTACTTC,CASSLVGTSGETQYF
-,TRBJ1-1,-,TRBV7-9,TGTGCCAGCAGCTTGTCTCAGGTCACCACTGAAGCTTTCTTT,CASSLSQVTTEAFF
-,TRBJ1-4,TRBD1,TRBV18,TGTGCCAGCTCACCTGAACAGGGGGCGAAGAAGAAACTGTTTTTT,CASSPEQGAKKKLFF
-,TRBJ1-5,-,TRBV15,TGTGCCACCAGCAGTGAGGGTGGAAATCAGCCCCAGCATTTT,CATSSEGGNQPQHF
-,TRBJ2-5,TRBD2,TRBV5-6,TGTGCCAGCAGCTGGGGGACTAGCCAAGAGACCCAGTACTTC,CASSWGTSQETQYF
few,TRBJ1-6,TRBD1,TRBV4-1,TGCGCCAGCAGCCATGACAGGGGTTATTCACCCCTCCACTTT,CASSHDRGYSPLHF
many,TRBJ1-1,-,TRBV2,TGTGCCAGCAGTGAAGTCAGGAAAGGAGGTGAAGCTTTCTTT,CASSEVRKGGEAFF
-,TRBJ1-5,-,TRBV28,TGTGCCGCAATCCCAGGGAGGCCCTATAGCAATCAGCCCCAGCATTTT,CAAIPGRPYSNQPQHF
-,TRBJ2-7,TRBD2,TRBV30,TGTGCCTGGAGTGTAAGCGGGAGGGCCCACCCTTACGAGCAGTACTTC,CAWSVSGRAHPYEQYF
few,TRBJ2-7,TRBD1,TRBV19,TGTGCCAGTAGGGGGACAGCCTACGAGCAGTACTTC,CASRGTAYEQYF
-,TRBJ1-5,TRBD1,TRBV29-1,TGCAGCGTTGGGGACAGAAATCAGCCCCAGCATTTT,CSVGDRNQPQHF
-,TRBJ1-2,-,TRBV10-3,TGTGCCATCAGTGAGTCGGCAGACTATGGCTACACCTTC,CAISESADYGYTF
once,TRBJ2-2,TRBD2,TRBV28,TGTGCCAGCAGTCCCCTTAGCGGGAGTAGGGGCGGGGAGCTGTTTTTT,CASSPLSGSRGGELFF
-,TRBJ2-3,-,TRBV19,TGTGCCAGTAGGTCTGGCACAGATACGCAGTATTTT,CASRSGTDTQYF
-,TRBJ1-1,-,TRBV7-9,TGTGCCAGCAGCTTTGACAGTAAAGGGACTGAAGCTTTCTTT,CASSFDSKGTEAFF
-,TRBJ1-3,TRBD1,TRBV11-3,TGTGCCAGCAGCGAGCGGACAGGGGGTTGTTTT,CASSERTGGCF
-,TRBJ1-5,TRBD1,TRBV13,TGTGCCAGCAGCCAACAGGGGCAGGGTCAGCCCCAGCATTTT,CASSQQGQGQPQHF
-,TRBJ1-6,-,TRBV27,TGTGCCAGAGGGCCTGACAGTAATTCACCCCTCCACTTT,CARGPDSNSPLHF
-,TRBJ2-7,-,TRBV11-2,TGTGCCAGCAGCGCCAGGTCCGAGCAGTACTTC,CASSARSEQYF
-,TRBJ2-7,TRBD1,TRBV4-2,TGTGCCAGCAGCCAAGTTGGGGACAGCTACTACGAGCAGTACTTC,CASSQVGDSYYEQYF
-,TRBJ2-7,-,TRBV6-2/TRBV6-3,TGTGCCAGCAGTTACTCGACGGGATTTTATTACGAGCAGTACTTC,CASSYSTGFYYEQYF
-,TRBJ1-5,-,TRBV12-3/TRBV12-4,TGTGCCAGCAGTTCCGCGGGCGTGGGACCCCAGCATTTT,CASSSAGVGPQHF
-,TRBJ1-5,-,TRBV19,TGTGCCAGTAGTTCGGGTCAGCCCCAGCATTTT,CASSSGQPQHF
-,TRBJ2-7,-,TRBV10-3,TGTGCCATCCGGGACATCGGCTACGAGCAGTACTTC,CAIRDIGYEQYF
-,TRBJ1-2,TRBD1,TRBV19,TGTGCCAGTAGTGCCGGTTTCGGACAGGATGACTATGGCTACACCTTC,CASSAGFGQDDYGYTF
once,TRBJ1-3,-,TRBV6-5,TGTGCCAGCAGTTCGACAGTCTCTGGAAACACCATATATTTT,CASSSTVSGNTIYF
few,TRBJ2-7,-,TRBV28,TGTGCCAGCAGTTTAATACAGGACTACGAGCAGTACTTC,CASSLIQDYEQYF
-,TRBJ2-7,TRBD2,TRBV7-2,TGTGCCAGCAGCTTCCTAGCGGGGGGCGTAAACGAGCAGTACTTC,CASSFLAGGVNEQYF
-,TRBJ1-2,TRBD1,TRBV6-5,TGTGCCAGCAGTAGAGACAGGGCTTCCGCGTTTGTCTACACCTTC,CASSRDRASAFVYTF
once,TRBJ2-3,-,TRBV11-2,TGTGCCAGCAGCTTAGTTAGCCCTCCCCCAGCAGATACGCAGTATTTT,CASSLVSPPPADTQYF
-,TRBJ2-7,-,TRBV5-1,TGCGCCAGCAGCTTGGTTCCGGGCTCCTACGAGCAGTACTTC,CASSLVPGSYEQYF
-,TRBJ1-2,-,TRBV5-4,TGTGCCAGCAGCGGGGGGGACTTGAGGGGCTACACCTTC,CASSGGDLRGYTF
once,TRBJ2-3,-,TRBV6-4,TGTGCCAGCAGCCGAGAACGGGCAGATACGCAGTATTTT,CASSRERADTQYF
-,TRBJ1-1,TRBD1,TRBV7-8,TGTGCCAGCAGCATAGTCCCGGGACAGGGCCAAGCTTTCTTT,CASSIVPGQGQAFF
-,TRBJ1-1,-,TRBV11-2,TGTGCCAGCAGCCCTTCGGGGGGAGGGGGCACTGAAGCTTTCTTT,CASSPSGGGGTEAFF
-,TRBJ2-7,TRBD2,TRBV6-5,TGTGCCAGCGGAGGACTAGCGGACTCCTACGAGCAGTACTTC,CASGGLADSYEQYF
-,TRBJ2-7,-,TRBV11-3,TGTGCCAGCAGCTCGGAATTGACAGAAAATTACGAGCAGTACTTC,CASSSELTENYEQYF
-,TRBJ2-7,TRBD1,TRBV7-8,TGTGCCAGCAGCTTAGGGACAGGCTTCTACGAGCAGTACTTC,CASSLGTGFYEQYF
-,TRBJ2-6,TRBD1,TRBV5-1,TGCGCCAGCAGCTTGGCCGCCGGGACAGCTCTCCCCTCTGGGGCCAACGTCCTGACTTTC,CASSLAAGTALPSGANVLTF
-,TRBJ2-7,-,TRBV11-2,TGTGCCAGCAGCTACTCCTGGGCAGGCCCGGGAGAGCAGTACTTC,CASSYSWAGPGEQYF
-,TRBJ2-7,-,TRBV9,TGTGCCAGCAGCGTAGGACAGCTTCCCTACGAGCAGTACTTC,CASSVGQLPYEQYF
-,TRBJ2-7,-,TRBV10-3,TGTGCCACAAAGGACAGCTCCTACGAGCAGTACTTC,CATKDSSYEQYF
-,TRBJ2-7,-,TRBV7-2,TGTGCCAGCAGCTTAGAAAGGGGGAACTCCTACGAGCAGTACTTC,CASSLERGNSYEQYF
-,TRBJ2-7,TRBD1,TRBV6-1,TGTGCCAGCAGTGAACCGGGACAGGGGATCTACGAGCAGTACTTC,CASSEPGQGIYEQYF
few,TRBJ1-1,-,TRBV10-1,TGCGCCAGCAGTGTGGCACCGAACACTGAAGCTTTCTTT,CASSVAPNTEAFF
-,TRBJ1-3,TRBD1,TRBV5-1,TGCGCCAGCAGCTTGGACAGGGGCGATGGAAACACCATATATTTT,CASSLDRGDGNTIYF
-,TRBJ2-6,TRBD1,TRBV7-9,TGTGCCAGCAGCATTTCGGACAGGGTAAAGTCTGGGGCCAACGTCCTGACTTTC,CASSISDRVKSGANVLTF
-,TRBJ2-2,-,TRBV7-2,TGTGCCAGTGCGATAGCGAACACCGGGGAGCTGTTTTTT,CASAIANTGELFF
few,TRBJ2-7,-,TRBV30,TGTGCCTGGGTAGAGGGGGACCTACAAGAGCAGTACTTC,CAWVEGDLQEQYF
-,TRBJ2-1,TRBD1,TRBV4-1,TGCGCCAGCAGCCAAGAAGACAGGGACCACAATGAGCAGTTCTTC,CASSQEDRDHNEQFF
-,TRBJ2-7,TRBD2,TRBV2,TGTGCCAGCAGTGTCTCGACTAGCGAGGTCTACGAGCAGTACTTC,CASSVSTSEVYEQYF
few,TRBJ2-7,TRBD1,TRBV23-1,TGCGCCAGCAGTCAAACACCCACAGGGGAACCCTCCTACGAGCAGTACTTC,CASSQTPTGEPSYEQYF
-,TRBJ2-1,-,TRBV7-9,TGTGCCAGCAGCGAGGGCAGGGGCCTCTACAATGAGCAGTTCTTC,CASSEGRGLYNEQFF